The 6 T cell receptor beta chains reported below all come from one sample, sequenced in a study of CD8+ T cells in alopecia areata. Reverse transcription of extracted RNA yielded cDNA, which provided the sequencing template. Profiled with immunoSEQ multiplex PCR; TCRdb holds only in-frame clones, not every one. In the table there are approximately 280,000 clones, 55% to 70% of which are singletons. The treatment was: oral pan-JAK inhibitor, 5-10 mg twice daily. The sample was CD4+ T cells sorted from blood, taken at week 24, from a patient treated with tofacitinib. These receptors came from a human donor with alopecia areata.

This clone turned up a few times. The J gene is TRBJ1-2, the V gene TRBV4-3; unclear D gene. Germline V gene lookup returns CDR1 LGHNA and CDR2 YSLEER. V lost 0 bases and J lost 1, with 6 bases in between. The CDR3 contains 14 residues. The CDR3 coding sequence is TGCGCCAGCAGCCAAGATCTAGTTAACTATGGCTACACCTTC. It is translated as CASSQDLVNYGYTF.

The chain combines TRBV6-1 with TRBJ2-5; 8 bases align to TRBD1. Trimming removed 7 bases from V and 6 bases from J; junction bases left unmatched: 7. CDR3 length: 13 amino acids. Germline lookup yields CDR1 MNHNS and CDR2 SASEGT. CDR3 sequence reads: CASTMDRAKTQYF. Written as DNA, the CDR3 is TGTGCCAGCACCATGGACAGGGCAAAGACCCAGTACTTC.

This clone appeared a single time. J is TRBJ2-7 and V is TRBV30, with D maybe TRBD1 (7 bases). The CDR3 covers 15 residues. Germline CDR1 GTSNPN, CDR2 SVGIG (reference sequence). V was cut by 5 bases and J by 7 bases, with 24 bases left in between. CDR3 sequence (DNA): TGTGCCTGGCGGTCCCGACAGGGTGGGGAGGTGGAGCAGTACTTC. As protein: CAWRSRQGGEVEQYF.

This chain links TRBV7-2 with TRBJ2-7; possible D gene TRBD1, 5 bases. CDR3 length: 13 amino acids. The germline V gene has CDR1 SGHTA and CDR2 FQGNSA. Trimming removed 5 bases from V and 2 bases from J, with 10 bases in between. In DNA, the CDR3 is TGTGCCAGCAGCCTCAGGGTGACCTACGAGCAGTACTTC. Translating gives CASSLRVTYEQYF.

The V gene is TRBV6-5, the J gene TRBJ2-7; D remains ambiguous. CDR1 is MNHEY, CDR2 SVGAGI, per germline. CDR3 length: 14 amino acids. V shed 0 bases and J shed 2 bases, with 8 bases lying between them. The CDR3 loop is CASSYSIATYEQYF. CDR3 DNA: TGTGCCAGCAGTTACTCGATAGCCACCTACGAGCAGTACTTC.

The J gene is TRBJ2-5, the V gene TRBV28; 7 bases line up with TRBD1. CDR3 length equals 15 residues. Germline V gene lookup returns CDR1 MDHEN and CDR2 SYDVKM. J gave up 2 bases and V 6 bases, and 9 bases lay outside the gene matches. CDR3 nucleotide sequence: TGTGCCAGCAGGATCCTACGACAGGGACAAGAGACCCAGTACTTC. It yields the protein CASRILRQGQETQYF.